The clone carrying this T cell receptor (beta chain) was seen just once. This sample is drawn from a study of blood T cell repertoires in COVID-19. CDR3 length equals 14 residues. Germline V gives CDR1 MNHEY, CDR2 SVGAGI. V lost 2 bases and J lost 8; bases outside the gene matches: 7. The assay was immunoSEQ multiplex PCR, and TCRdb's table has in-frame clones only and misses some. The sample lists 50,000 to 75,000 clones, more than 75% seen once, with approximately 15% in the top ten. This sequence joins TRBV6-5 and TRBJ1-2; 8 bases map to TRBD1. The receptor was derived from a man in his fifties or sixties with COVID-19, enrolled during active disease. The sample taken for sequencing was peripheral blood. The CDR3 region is CASSYNRGLGGYTF. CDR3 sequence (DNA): TGTGCCAGCAGTTACAACAGGGGGTTGGGGGGCTACACCTTC.